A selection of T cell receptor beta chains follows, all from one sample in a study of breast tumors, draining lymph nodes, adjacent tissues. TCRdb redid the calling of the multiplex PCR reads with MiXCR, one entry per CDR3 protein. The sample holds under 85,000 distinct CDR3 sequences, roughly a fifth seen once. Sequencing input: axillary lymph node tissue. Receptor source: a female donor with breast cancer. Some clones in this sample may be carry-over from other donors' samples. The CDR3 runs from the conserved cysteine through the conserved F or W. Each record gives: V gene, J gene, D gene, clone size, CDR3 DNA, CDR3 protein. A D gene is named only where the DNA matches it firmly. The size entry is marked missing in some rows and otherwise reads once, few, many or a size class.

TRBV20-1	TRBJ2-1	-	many	TGCAGTGCTAGGGTTAGGGGACATGGGGACTTTAATGAGCAGTTCTTC	CSARVRGHGDFNEQFF
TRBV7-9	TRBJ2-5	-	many	TGTGCCAGCAGTACTCTCAGGGGATCTTTGGAGACCCAGTACTTC	CASSTLRGSLETQYF
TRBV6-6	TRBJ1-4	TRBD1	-	TGTGCCAGCAGTTCACGGACAGGGGGCGCGGAGGAAAAACTGTTTTTT	CASSSRTGGAEEKLFF
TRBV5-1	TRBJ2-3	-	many	TGCGCCAGCAGCCTAAATGGGGCAGATACGCAGTATTTT	CASSLNGADTQYF
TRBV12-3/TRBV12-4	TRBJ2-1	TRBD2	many	TGTGCCAGCAGTTTAGCTAGCGGGAACTCCTACAATGAGCAGTTCTTC	CASSLASGNSYNEQFF
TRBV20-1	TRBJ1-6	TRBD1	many	TGCAGTGCTAGAGGGGGACAGGGTTATTCACCCCTCCACTTT	CSARGGQGYSPLHF
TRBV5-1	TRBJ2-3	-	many	TGCGCCAGCAGCTTGGAGGGCAGACCCACAGATACGCAGTATTTT	CASSLEGRPTDTQYF
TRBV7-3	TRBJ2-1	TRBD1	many	TGTGCCAGCAGACAGGCGGCAGGGGGATATAATGAGCAGTTCTTC	CASRQAAGGYNEQFF
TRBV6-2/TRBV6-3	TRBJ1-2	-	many	TGTGCCAGCAGTTACTCAGTGGGAGATGGCTACACCTTC	CASSYSVGDGYTF
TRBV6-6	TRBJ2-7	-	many	TGTGCCAGCAGTTACGCGGGTAGCTACGAGCAGTACTTC	CASSYAGSYEQYF
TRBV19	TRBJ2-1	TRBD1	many	TGTGCCAGTAGTATCTGGACAGGTTACTTTTCGAGCTCCTACAATGAGCAGTTCTTC	CASSIWTGYFSSSYNEQFF
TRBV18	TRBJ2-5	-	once	TGTGCCAGCTCACCAACGTTGGAGGCACGGCAAGAGACCCAGTACTTC	CASSPTLEARQETQYF
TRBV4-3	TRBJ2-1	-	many	TGCGCCAGCAGCCAAGTCATGGGGCTGGGCAATGAGCAGTTCTTC	CASSQVMGLGNEQFF
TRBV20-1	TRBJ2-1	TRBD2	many	TGCAGTGCTAGGGCGGGACTAGCACCTTTCAATGAGCAGTTCTTC	CSARAGLAPFNEQFF
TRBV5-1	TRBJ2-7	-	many	TGCGCCAGCAGCTTACTAGGGTCCTACGAGCAGTACTTC	CASSLLGSYEQYF
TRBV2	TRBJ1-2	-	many	TGTGCCAGCAGCGGGCGGCGGGCTAACTATGGCTACACCTTC	CASSGRRANYGYTF
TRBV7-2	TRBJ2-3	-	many	TGTGCCAGCAGCTTGGAGGGGAGCGCAGATACGCAGTATTTT	CASSLEGSADTQYF
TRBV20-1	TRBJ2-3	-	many	TGCAGTGCCGTCCGTGGCACAGATACGCAGTATTTT	CSAVRGTDTQYF
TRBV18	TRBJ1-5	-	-	TGTGCCAGCTCTGGGGCGGGGGGGCATCAGCCCCAGCATTTT	CASSGAGGHQPQHF
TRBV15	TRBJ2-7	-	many	TGTGCCACCAGCAGTGAAGCCTCGCACTCCTACGAGCAGTACTTC	CATSSEASHSYEQYF
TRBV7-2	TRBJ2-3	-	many	TGTGCCAGCAGCTTAGAGTTGGGCCGGCAGTATTTT	CASSLELGRQYF
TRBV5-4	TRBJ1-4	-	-	TGTGCCAGCAGCTTGGCGGGACATCCTGAAAAACTGTTTTTT	CASSLAGHPEKLFF
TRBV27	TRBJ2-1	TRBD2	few	TGTGCCAGCAGTCAACGGCGGACTAGCGGGAGTACTGATGAGCAGTTCTTC	CASSQRRTSGSTDEQFF
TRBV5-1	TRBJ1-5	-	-	TGCGCCAGCAGCCCCATGGGACAAGATCAGCCCCAGCATTTT	CASSPMGQDQPQHF
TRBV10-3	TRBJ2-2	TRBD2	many	TGTGCCATCAGAGGGCTAGCGGGAGGGCGAGGCACCGGGGAGCTGTTTTTT	CAIRGLAGGRGTGELFF
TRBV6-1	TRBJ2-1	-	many	TGTGCCAGCCGCCCCGGGAACTCCTACAATGAGCAGTTCTTC	CASRPGNSYNEQFF
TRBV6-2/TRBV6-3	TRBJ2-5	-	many	TGTGCCAGCAGCCCGTCAGAGACCCAGTACTTC	CASSPSETQYF
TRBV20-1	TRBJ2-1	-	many	TGCAGTGCCGACATAGAAACCAAGCAGTTCTTC	CSADIETKQFF
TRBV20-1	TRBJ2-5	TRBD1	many	TGCAGTGCTTTGGACAGGGTTGAGACCCAGTACTTC	CSALDRVETQYF
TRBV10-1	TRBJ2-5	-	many	TGCGCCAGCAGTGAGAAGTCAGGGATGCAAGAGACCCAGTACTTC	CASSEKSGMQETQYF
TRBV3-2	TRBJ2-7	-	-	TGTGCCAGCAGCCAAGATCCTTGCGGGAGAGGGCCCCTCGAGCAGTACTTC	CASSQDPCGRGPLEQYF
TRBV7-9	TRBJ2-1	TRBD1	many	TGTGCCAGCAGCTTTAGCCTTGGACAGGGCTCCTACAATGAGCAGTTCTTC	CASSFSLGQGSYNEQFF
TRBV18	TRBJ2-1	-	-	TGTGCCAGCTCAGTCCGGGACACCTACAATGAGCAGTTCTTC	CASSVRDTYNEQFF
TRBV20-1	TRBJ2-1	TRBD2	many	TGCAGTGCTAGCGTTCTAGCGGGTTACAATGAGCAGTTCTTC	CSASVLAGYNEQFF
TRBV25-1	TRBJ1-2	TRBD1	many	TGTGCCAGCAGTGAATCCGGGGACAGGGGATTAGTCTATGGCTACACCTTC	CASSESGDRGLVYGYTF
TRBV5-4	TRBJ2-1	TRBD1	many	TGTGCCAGCAGCCCAAATCCCGACAGGGGGGCGTTCTTC	CASSPNPDRGAFF
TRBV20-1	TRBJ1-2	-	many	TGCAGTGCTAGAGAGGGGGGGCTCTATGGCTACACCTTC	CSAREGGLYGYTF
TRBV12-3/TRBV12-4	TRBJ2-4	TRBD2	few	TGTGCCAGCAGTTTTTCTAGCGGGAGGGACATTCAGTACTTC	CASSFSSGRDIQYF
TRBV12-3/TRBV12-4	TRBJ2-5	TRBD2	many	TGTGCCAGCAGTCCCGGACTAGCGGGAGAGACCCAGTACTTC	CASSPGLAGETQYF
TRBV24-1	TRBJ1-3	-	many	TGTGCCACCAGCTACCGCGGCCCCTCCGCATCAGGAAACACCATATATTTT	CATSYRGPSASGNTIYF
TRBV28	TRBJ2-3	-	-	TGCGCCAGCAGCCCAACAGATACGCAGTATTTT	CASSPTDTQYF
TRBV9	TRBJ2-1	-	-	TGTGCCAGCAGCGTATTCGGCTCTAGCAGCAGTCTTCGGGAGCAGTTCTTC	CASSVFGSSSSLREQFF
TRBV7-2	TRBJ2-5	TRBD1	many	TGTGCCAGCAGCCCCCGGCAGGGGGTAGAGACCCAGTACTTC	CASSPRQGVETQYF
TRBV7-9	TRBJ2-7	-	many	TGTGCCAGCAGCCAGGCGGAAGGGGCCGAATACGAGCAGTACTTC	CASSQAEGAEYEQYF
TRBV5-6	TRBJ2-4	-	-	TGTGCCAGCAGCTTACCGGGGGTTGGAGCCAAAAACATTCAGTACTTC	CASSLPGVGAKNIQYF
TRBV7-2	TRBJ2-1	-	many	TGTGCCAGCAGCCCACAGGGCTCCCTTTACAATGAGCAGTTCTTC	CASSPQGSLYNEQFF
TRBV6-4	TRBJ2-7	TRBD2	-	TGTGCCAGCAGTGACTCGGGACTAGCGGGGGACACCTACGAGCAGTACTTC	CASSDSGLAGDTYEQYF
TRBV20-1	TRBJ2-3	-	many	TGCAGTGCTAGAAGCGCGACAGGAAGGGATACGCAGTATTTT	CSARSATGRDTQYF
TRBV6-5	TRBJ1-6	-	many	TGTGCCAGCAGCCTTGGGACTGTTATCCCTAATTCACCCCTCCACTTT	CASSLGTVIPNSPLHF
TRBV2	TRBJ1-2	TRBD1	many	TGTGCCAGCAGTGTTCAGGGGGACTATGGCTACACCTTC	CASSVQGDYGYTF
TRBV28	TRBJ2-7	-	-	TGTGCCAGCAGTCTTCTCGGGGCCCAGGCCTACGAGCAGTACTTC	CASSLLGAQAYEQYF